Below, one T cell receptor beta chain is given with its context. The sample originates from a study of shared clonotypes between healthy human individuals. Sequenced by immunoSEQ multiplex PCR; TCRdb stores in-frame clones only, minus some. Of more than 400,000 clones in the sample, 95% to 97% are singletons; the top ten hold 0.055% to 0.075%. V was trimmed by 3 bases and J by 1 base, leaving 13 bases between them. The CDR3 totals 15 residues. Germline CDR1 reads SGHRS; CDR2 reads YFSETQ. The receptor's source is a woman younger than 45 in good health. The sample was naive CD4+ T cells sorted from blood. The subset denotes: CD45RA+ positively selected. The chain joins TRBV5-1 to TRBJ1-2; D might be TRBD1 (6 bases). CDR3 in amino acids: CASSSLGGLNYGYTF. Written as DNA, the CDR3 is TGCGCCAGCAGCTCGCTCGGGGGGCTTAACTATGGCTACACCTTC.